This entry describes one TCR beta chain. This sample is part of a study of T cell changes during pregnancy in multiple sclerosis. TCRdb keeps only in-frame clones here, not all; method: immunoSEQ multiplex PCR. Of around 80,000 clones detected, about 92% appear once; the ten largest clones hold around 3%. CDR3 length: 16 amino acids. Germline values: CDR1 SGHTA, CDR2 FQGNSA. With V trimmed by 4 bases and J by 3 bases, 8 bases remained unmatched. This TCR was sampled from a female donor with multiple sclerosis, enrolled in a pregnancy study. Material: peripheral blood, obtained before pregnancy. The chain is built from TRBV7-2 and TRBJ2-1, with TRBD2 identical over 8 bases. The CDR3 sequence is CASSSQPGGIYNEQFF. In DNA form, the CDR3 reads TGTGCCAGCAGCTCCCAGCCGGGGGGGATCTACAATGAGCAGTTCTTC. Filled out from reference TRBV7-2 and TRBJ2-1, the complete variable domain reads GAGVSQSPSNKVTEKGKDVELRCDPISGHTALYWYRQSLGQGLEFLIYFQGNSAPDKSGLPSDRFSAERTGGSVSTLTIQRTQQEDSAVYLCASSSQPGGIYNEQFFGPGTRLTVL.